This T cell receptor beta chain appears in the sequencing data of a study of T cell responses to AZD1222 COVID-19 vaccine. Findings of the study overall: Seropositive status at baseline applied to only five to seven AZD1222 recipients. Across spike, vaccine-associated CD4 TCRs were found, dominant at 160-218 and 743-854. Donors skewed white British and female; clonal diversity was possibly underestimated. Scientists sampled the repertoires only once the peak T cell response had passed.

As to this clone: The antigen is not known.

This table comes from immunoSEQ multiplex PCR, and its TCRdb copy is limited to in-frame clones, with some not included. The sample holds 200,000 to 250,000 clones; less than 95% are singletons and the top ten take around 1.5%. This CDR3 is 17 amino acids long. Germline CDR1 reads MDHEN; CDR2 reads SYDVKM. J gave up 3 bases and V 3 bases, and 5 bases lay outside the gene matches. This TCR came from an adult who received the MenACWY meningococcal vaccine as a control. The sequenced sample was peripheral blood, obtained 28 days after the second dose of the MenACWY control vaccine. The chain joins TRBV28 to TRBJ2-3; 14 nucleotides line up with TRBD2. The DNA for the CDR3 is TGTGCCAGCAGTTTTGGGACTAGCGGGAGTCGGACAGATACGCAGTATTTT. This codes for CASSFGTSGSRTDTQYF.